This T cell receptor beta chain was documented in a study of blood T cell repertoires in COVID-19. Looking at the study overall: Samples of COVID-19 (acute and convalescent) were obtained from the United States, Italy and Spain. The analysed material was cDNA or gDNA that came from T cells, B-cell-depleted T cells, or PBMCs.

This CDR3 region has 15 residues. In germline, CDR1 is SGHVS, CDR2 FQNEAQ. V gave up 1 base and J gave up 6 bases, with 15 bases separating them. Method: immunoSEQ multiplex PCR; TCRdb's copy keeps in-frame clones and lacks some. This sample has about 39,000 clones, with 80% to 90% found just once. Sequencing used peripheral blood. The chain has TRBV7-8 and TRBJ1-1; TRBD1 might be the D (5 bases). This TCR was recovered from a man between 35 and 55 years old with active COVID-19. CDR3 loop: CASSLVTGGAAEAFF. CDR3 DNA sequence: TGTGCCAGCAGCTTAGTGACCGGGGGTGCGGCTGAAGCTTTCTTT.